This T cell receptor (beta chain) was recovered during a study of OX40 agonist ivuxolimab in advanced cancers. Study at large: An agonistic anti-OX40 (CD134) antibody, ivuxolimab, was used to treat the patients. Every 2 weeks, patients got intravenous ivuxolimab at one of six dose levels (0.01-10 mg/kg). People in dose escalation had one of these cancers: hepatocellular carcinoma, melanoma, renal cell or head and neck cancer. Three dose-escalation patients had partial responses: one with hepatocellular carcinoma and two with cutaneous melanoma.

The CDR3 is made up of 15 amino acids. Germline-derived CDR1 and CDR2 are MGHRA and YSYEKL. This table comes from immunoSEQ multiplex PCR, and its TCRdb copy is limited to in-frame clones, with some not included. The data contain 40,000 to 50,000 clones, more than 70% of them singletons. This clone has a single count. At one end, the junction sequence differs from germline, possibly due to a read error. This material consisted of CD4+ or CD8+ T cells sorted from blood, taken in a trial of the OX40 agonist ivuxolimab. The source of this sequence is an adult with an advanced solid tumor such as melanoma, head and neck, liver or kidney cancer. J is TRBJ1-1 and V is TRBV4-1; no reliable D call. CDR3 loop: CASSQGSLLNTEAFF. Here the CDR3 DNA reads TGCGCCAGCAGCCAAGGTTCGCTGCTGAACACTGAGGCTTTCTTT.